These 3 T cell receptor beta chains were all obtained from the same sample, sequenced in a study of spatial heterogeneity in lung cancer (dated by TCRdb to the late 2010s). General study outcomes and caveats: The tumor nonsynonymous mutation count correlated with the number of expanded alpha and beta TCRs within the tumor.

Preparation of the library involved 5' RACE. Sequencing instrument: NextSeq 500. TCRdb reworked the public reads: Q25 trimming with fastp, MiXCR clone assembly, productive beta chains retained. A single entry per CDR3 protein holds the most common genes and DNA from its merged rows. This sample comprises around 16,000 distinct CDR3 sequences, approximately 6.3% of them detected only once. The ten largest clones represent about 19% of the sample. The sample's time point, from its label and the paper: sample taken at primary tumor resection. The antigens for these receptors are not known. The sample consisted of lung tumor tissue, taken at surgery. Receptors were obtained from a female donor with early-stage non-small cell lung cancer.

This clonotype showed up many times. V and J are TRBV11-2 and TRBJ1-4, with 10 bases identical to TRBD1. Germline V gene sequence: CDR1 SGHAT, CDR2 FQNNGV. The ends lost 1 base at V and 5 bases at J; junction bases unmatched: 1. The CDR3 consists of 15 residues. This CDR3 reads CASSLGGQGNEKLFF. CDR3 DNA: TGTGCCAGCAGCTTAGGGGGACAGGGGAATGAAAAACTGTTTTTT.

As to this clonotype: A read error may be the cause here, since a much bigger clone is one base away. The chain couples TRBV4-1 to TRBJ2-5; 9 positions match TRBD1. The CDR3 has 16 amino acids. Per the germline V gene, CDR1 is MGHRA and CDR2 is YSYEKL. The chain's CDR3 is CASSRVADRGRETQNF. CDR3 in DNA: TGCGCCAGCAGCCGGGTGGCGGACAGGGGAAGGGAGACCCAGAACTTC.

In its sample, this clonotype was seen many times. This rearrangement joins TRBV10-3 to TRBJ2-4, with D perhaps given as TRBD1 or TRBD2 (6 bases each). The germline V gene has CDR1 ENHRY and CDR2 SYGVKD. V lost 5 bases and J 0 bases, leaving 11 bases between the germline ends. The CDR3 runs to 15 residues. Here the CDR3 DNA reads TGTGCCATCAGTCCAGGGGACTCAGCCAAAAACATTCAGTACTTC. This sequence encodes CAISPGDSAKNIQYF.